This TCR beta chain is drawn from a study of CD8+ T cells in alopecia areata. Background on the study: The protocol delivered tofacitinib for 6 to 18 months, then withdrew it for 6 months.

A word on this clone: Its matching antigen is unknown.

The CDR3 loop spans 14 amino acids. The V end lost 5 bases, the J end lost 0 bases, and 9 bases lay between the germline ends. Germline CDR1 reads LNHNV; CDR2 reads YYDKDF (reference sequence). Sequencing relied on a cDNA template that was reverse transcribed from extracted RNA. Clones were read by immunoSEQ multiplex PCR, and TCRdb kept only the in-frame ones, dropping some. The sample gives about 140,000 clones, 40% to 55% of which show up once; 0.8% to 1% is in the top ten. Study conclusions and caveats: The study found TCR sharing across patients less clear than in mice, possibly for HLA reasons.

Peripheral blood, together with lesional scalp punch biopsies, was collected from alopecia areata patients. It was from PBMCs that CD4+ and CD8+ T cells were sorted. The sample here was CD4+ T cells sorted from blood, taken at week 0. V usage is TRBV15 and J usage is TRBJ2-3; D is possibly TRBD1 or TRBD2 (5 bases each). This clonotype was obtained from a human donor with alopecia areata. This chain's CDR3 is CATSARDSTDTQYF. In DNA, the CDR3 is TGTGCCACCAGCGCCCGGGACAGCACAGATACGCAGTATTTT.